This T cell receptor (beta chain) stems from a study of blood T cells in healthy people across ages. This clonotype was observed a handful of times. Germline CDR1 reads SNHLY; CDR2 reads FYNNEI. CDR3 length: 16 amino acids. The ends were cut back, 8 bases at V and 1 base at J, with 18 bases in the middle. With a J-beta primer mix and a sample-barcoded 5' primer, a second PCR ran about 7 to 12 cycles. TCRdb itself ran the 5' RACE reads through MiXCR, one entry per CDR3 protein. The sample records some 920,000 distinct CDR3 sequences, just over 50% being singletons. Peripheral blood, roughly 11 milliliters per donor, was collected.

V usage is TRBV2 and J usage is TRBJ2-4, with D possibly being TRBD1 (5 bases). The TCR sequence derives from a woman aged 55 to 70 in good health. The sample consisted of blood. CDR3: CASQASGLLAKNIQYF. The CDR3 DNA reads as TGTGCCAGCCAGGCATCAGGGTTATTGGCCAAAAACATTCAGTACTTC.